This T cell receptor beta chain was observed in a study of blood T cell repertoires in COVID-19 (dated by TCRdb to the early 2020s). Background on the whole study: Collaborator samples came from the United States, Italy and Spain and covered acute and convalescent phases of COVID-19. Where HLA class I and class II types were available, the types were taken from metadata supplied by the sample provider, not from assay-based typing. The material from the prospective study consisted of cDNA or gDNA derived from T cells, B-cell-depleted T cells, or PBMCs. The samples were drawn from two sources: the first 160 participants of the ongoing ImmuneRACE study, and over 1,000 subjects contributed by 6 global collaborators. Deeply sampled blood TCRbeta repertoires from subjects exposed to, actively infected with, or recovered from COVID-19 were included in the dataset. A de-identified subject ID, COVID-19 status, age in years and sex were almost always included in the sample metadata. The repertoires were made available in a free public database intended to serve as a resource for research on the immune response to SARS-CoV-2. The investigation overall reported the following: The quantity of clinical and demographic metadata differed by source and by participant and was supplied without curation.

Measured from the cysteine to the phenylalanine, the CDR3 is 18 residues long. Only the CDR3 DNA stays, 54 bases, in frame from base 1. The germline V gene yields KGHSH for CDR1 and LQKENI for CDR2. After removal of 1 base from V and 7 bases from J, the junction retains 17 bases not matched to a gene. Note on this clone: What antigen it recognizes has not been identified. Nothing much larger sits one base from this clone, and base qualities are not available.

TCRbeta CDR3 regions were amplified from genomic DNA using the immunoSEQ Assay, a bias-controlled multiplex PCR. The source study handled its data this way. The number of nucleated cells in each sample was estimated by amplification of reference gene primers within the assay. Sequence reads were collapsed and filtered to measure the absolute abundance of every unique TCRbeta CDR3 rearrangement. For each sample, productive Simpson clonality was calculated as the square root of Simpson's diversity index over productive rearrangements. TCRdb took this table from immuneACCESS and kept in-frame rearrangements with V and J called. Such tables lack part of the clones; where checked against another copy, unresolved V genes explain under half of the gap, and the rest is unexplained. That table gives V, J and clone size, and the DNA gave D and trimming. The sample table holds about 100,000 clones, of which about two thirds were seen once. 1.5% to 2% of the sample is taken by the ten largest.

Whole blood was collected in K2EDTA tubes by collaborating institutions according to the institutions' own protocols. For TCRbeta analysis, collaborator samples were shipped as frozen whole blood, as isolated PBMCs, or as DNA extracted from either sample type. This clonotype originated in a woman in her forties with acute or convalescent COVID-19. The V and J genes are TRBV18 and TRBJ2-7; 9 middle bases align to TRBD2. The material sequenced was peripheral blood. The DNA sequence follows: TGTGCCAGCTCACCACTCCGCGGTGGAGGAGGGACTAGCCAGGAGCAGTACTTC. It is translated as CASSPLRGGGGTSQEQYF.